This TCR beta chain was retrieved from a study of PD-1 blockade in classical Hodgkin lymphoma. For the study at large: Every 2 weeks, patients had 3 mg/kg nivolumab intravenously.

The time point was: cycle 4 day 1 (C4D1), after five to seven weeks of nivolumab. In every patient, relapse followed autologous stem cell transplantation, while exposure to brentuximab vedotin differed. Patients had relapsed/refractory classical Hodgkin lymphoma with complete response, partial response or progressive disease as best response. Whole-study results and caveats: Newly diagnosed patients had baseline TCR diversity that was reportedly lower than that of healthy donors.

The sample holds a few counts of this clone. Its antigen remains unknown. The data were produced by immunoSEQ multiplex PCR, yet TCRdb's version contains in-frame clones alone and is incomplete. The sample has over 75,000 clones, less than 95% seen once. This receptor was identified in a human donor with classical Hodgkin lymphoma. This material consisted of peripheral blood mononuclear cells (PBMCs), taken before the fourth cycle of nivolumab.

The CDR3 DNA reads as TGCAGCGTTAGCCCACAGAGTACTAGCACAGATACGCAGTATTTT. This translates into CSVSPQSTSTDTQYF. This chain uses TRBV29-1 with TRBJ2-3; D not resolved. The germline V gene has CDR1 SQVTM and CDR2 ANQGSEA. Trimming pared 5 bases from V and 0 bases from J, leaving 15 bases between. This CDR3 is built from 15 residues.